This section outlines one TCR beta chain sequence together with its context. The target antigen is unknown. This entry is derived from a study of shared clonotypes between healthy human individuals. Study results and limitations: Compared with memory subsets, naive subsets generally had larger estimated richness. Unshared clonotypes carried lower generation probabilities than those common to all four donors. Rarefaction showed that sequencing of sorted subsets was incomplete (despite large depth).

Assay: immunoSEQ multiplex PCR; the TCRdb copy retains only in-frame clones and omits some. The data hold 190,000 or so clones, with 65% to 70% observed a single time. V shed 2 bases and J 1 base; nucleotides not matched to a gene: 6. CDR1 and CDR2 (germline): SGHRS, YFSETQ. This CDR3 spans 15 amino acids. The sequence was collected from a young man in good health. V is TRBV5-1 and J is TRBJ2-7; TRBD1 aligns across 7 bases. Sequencing was done on a sample of memory CD4+ T cells sorted from blood. As for subset: CD45RA-negative fraction. This CDR3 reads CASSFWTGPSYEQYF. The CDR3 DNA reads as TGCGCCAGCAGCTTTTGGACAGGACCATCCTACGAGCAGTACTTC.